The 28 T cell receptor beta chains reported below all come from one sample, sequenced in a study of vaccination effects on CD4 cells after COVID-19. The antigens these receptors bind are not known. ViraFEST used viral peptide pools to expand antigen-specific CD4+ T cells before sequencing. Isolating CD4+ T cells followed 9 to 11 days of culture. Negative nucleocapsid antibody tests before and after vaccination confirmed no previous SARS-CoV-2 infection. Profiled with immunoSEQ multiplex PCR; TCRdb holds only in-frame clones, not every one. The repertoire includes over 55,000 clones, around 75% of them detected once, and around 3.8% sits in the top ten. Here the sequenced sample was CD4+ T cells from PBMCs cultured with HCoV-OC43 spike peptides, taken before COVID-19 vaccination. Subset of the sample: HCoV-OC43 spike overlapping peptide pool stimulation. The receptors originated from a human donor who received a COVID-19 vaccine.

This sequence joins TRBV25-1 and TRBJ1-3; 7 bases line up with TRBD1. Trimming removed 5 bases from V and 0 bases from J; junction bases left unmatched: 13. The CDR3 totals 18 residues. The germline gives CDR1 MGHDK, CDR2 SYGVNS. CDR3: CASSHPRDSVFSGNTIYF. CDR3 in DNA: TGTGCCAGCAGTCACCCTCGGGACAGCGTTTTCTCTGGAAACACCATATATTTT.

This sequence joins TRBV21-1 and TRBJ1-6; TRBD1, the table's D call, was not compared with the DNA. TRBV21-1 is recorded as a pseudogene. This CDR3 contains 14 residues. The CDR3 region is CASSLDAGMSPLHF. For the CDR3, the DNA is TGTGCCAGCAGCTTAGACGCAGGGATGTCACCCCTCCACTTT.

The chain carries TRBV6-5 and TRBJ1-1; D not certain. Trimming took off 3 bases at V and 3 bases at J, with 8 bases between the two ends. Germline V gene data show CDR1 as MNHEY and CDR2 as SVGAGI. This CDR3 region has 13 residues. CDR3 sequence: CASSYTRDTEAFF. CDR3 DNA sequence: TGTGCCAGCAGTTATACCCGGGACACTGAAGCTTTCTTT.

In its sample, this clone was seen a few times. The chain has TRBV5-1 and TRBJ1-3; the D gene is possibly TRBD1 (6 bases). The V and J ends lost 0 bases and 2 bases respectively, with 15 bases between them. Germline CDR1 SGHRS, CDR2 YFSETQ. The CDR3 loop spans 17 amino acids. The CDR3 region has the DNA TGCGCCAGCAGCTTGGCCGTAGGGGGTTTCACTGGAAACACCATATATTTT. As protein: CASSLAVGGFTGNTIYF.

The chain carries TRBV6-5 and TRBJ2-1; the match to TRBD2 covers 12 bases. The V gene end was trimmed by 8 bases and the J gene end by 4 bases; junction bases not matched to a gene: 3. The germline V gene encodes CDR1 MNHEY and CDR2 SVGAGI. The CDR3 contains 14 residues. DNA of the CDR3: TGTGCCAGCCTTCTAGCGGGGGGGTACAATGAGCAGTTCTTC. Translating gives CASLLAGGYNEQFF.

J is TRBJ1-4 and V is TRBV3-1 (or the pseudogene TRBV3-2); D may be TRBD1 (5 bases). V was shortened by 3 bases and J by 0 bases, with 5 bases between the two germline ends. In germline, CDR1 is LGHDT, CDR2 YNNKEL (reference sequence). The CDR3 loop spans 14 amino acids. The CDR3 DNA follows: TGTGCCAGCAGCCACAGGGCAACTAATGAAAAACTGTTTTTT. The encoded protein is CASSHRATNEKLFF.

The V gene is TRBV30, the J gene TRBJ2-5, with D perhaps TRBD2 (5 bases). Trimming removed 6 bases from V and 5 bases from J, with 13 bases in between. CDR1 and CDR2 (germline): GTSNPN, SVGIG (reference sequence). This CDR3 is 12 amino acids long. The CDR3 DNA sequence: TGTGCCTGCCCCGGCGGCGGGGAGACCCAGTACTTC. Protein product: CACPGGGETQYF.

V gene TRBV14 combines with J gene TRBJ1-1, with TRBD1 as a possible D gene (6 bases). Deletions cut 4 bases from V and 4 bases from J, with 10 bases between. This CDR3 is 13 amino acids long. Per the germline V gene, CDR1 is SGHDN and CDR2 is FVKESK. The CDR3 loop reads CASSLAGVTEAFF. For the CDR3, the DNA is TGTGCCAGCAGCCTAGCAGGGGTCACTGAAGCTTTCTTT.

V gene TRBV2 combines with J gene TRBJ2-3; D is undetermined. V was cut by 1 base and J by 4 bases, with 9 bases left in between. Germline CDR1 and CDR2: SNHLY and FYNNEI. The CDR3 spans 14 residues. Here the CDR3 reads CASSEGNTPDTQYF. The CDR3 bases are TGTGCCAGCAGTGAAGGGAATACCCCAGATACGCAGTATTTT. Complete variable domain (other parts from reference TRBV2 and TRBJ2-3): EPEVTQTPSHQVTQMGQEVILRCVPISNHLYFYWYRQILGQKVEFLVSFYNNEISEKSEIFDDQFSVERPDGSNFTLKIRSTKLEDSAMYFCASSEGNTPDTQYFGPGTRLTVL.

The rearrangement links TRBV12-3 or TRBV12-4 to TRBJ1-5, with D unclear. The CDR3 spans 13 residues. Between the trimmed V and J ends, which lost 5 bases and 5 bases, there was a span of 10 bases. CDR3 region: CASSGVGHQPQHF. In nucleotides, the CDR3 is TGTGCCAGCAGTGGGGTAGGCCATCAGCCCCAGCATTTT.

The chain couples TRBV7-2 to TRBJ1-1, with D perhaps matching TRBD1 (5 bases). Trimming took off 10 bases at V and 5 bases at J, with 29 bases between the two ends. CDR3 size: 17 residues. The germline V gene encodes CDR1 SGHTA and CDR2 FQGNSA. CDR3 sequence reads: CANILSSFRTGETEAFF. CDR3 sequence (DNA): TGTGCCAACATACTCAGCTCCTTCAGAACAGGTGAAACTGAAGCTTTCTTT.

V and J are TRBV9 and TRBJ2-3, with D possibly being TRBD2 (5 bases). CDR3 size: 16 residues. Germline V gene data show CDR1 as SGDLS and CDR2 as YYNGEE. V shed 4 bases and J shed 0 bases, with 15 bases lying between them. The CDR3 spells CASSTTQGGSTDTQYF. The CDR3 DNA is TGTGCCAGCAGCACCACCCAAGGCGGGAGCACAGATACGCAGTATTTT.

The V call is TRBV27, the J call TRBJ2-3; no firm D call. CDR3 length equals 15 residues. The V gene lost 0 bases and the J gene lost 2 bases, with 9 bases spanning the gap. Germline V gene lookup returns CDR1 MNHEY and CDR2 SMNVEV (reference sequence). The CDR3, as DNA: TGTGCCAGCAGTTTATCGGCGCATATCACAGATACGCAGTATTTT. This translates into CASSLSAHITDTQYF.

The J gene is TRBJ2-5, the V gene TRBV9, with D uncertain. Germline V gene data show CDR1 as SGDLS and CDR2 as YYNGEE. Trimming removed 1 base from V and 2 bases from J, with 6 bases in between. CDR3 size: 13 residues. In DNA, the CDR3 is TGTGCCAGCAGCGTAACCGCTCAAGAGACCCAGTACTTC. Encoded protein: CASSVTAQETQYF.

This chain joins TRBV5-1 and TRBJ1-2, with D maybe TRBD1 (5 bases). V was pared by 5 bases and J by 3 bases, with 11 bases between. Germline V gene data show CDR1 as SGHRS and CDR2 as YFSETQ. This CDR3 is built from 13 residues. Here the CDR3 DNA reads TGCGCCAGCAGATTGACAGTTGACTATGGCTACACCTTC. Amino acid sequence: CASRLTVDYGYTF.

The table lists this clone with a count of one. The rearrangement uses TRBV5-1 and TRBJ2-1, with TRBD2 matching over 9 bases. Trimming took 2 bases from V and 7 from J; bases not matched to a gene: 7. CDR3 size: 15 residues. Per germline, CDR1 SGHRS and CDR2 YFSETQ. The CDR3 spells CASSLLSGGGNEQFF. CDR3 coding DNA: TGCGCCAGCAGCTTACTTAGCGGGGGAGGAAATGAGCAGTTCTTC.

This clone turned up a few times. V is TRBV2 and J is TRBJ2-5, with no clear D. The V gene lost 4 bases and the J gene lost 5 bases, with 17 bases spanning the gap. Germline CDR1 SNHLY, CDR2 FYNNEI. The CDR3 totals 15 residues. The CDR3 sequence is CASSGPMTRGETQYF. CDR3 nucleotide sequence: TGTGCCAGCAGTGGCCCGATGACACGTGGGGAGACCCAGTACTTC.

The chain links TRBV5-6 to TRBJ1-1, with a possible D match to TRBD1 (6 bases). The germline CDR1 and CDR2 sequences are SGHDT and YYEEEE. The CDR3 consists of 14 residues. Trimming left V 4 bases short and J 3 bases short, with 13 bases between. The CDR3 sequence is CASSRGTLDTEAFF. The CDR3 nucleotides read TGTGCCAGCAGCAGGGGGACCTTGGACACTGAAGCTTTCTTT.

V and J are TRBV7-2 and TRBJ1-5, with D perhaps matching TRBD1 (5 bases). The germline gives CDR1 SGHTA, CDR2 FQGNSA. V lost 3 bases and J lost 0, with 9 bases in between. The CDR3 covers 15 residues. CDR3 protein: CASSLTASSNQPQHF. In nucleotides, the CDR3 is TGTGCCAGCAGCTTGACAGCCTCTAGCAATCAGCCCCAGCATTTT.

In nucleotides, the CDR3 is TGCGCCAGCACCCCAGGGGGGGCGGGGGTCAATCAGCCCCAGCATTTT. Translation gives CASTPGGAGVNQPQHF. This chain joins TRBV4-1 and TRBJ1-5; the match to TRBD1 covers 7 bases. Trimming at V came to 7 bases and at J to 3 bases, leaving 12 bases not matched to a gene. Germline V gene lookup returns CDR1 MGHRA and CDR2 YSYEKL. CDR3 length: 16 amino acids.

The CDR3 is CATSDRQGKAGAFF. The CDR3 coding sequence is TGTGCCACCAGTGATAGACAGGGTAAGGCTGGCGCTTTCTTT. The chain links TRBV24-1 to TRBJ1-1, with TRBD1 identical over 7 bases. This CDR3 is 14 amino acids long. Looked up from germline, CDR1 is KGHDR and CDR2 is SFDVKD. The junction had 11 bases not matched to a gene; V was cut back by 3 bases and J by 11 bases.

The CDR3: CASSQGLEDNEQFF. The CDR3 DNA follows: TGTGCCAGCAGCCAAGGACTAGAGGACAATGAGCAGTTCTTC. This chain connects TRBV7-9 to TRBJ2-1, with 7 bases matching TRBD2. J was trimmed by 5 bases and V by 5 bases; bases with no gene match: 6. The germline CDR1 and CDR2 sequences are SEHNR and FQNEAQ (reference sequence). CDR3 length: 14 amino acids.

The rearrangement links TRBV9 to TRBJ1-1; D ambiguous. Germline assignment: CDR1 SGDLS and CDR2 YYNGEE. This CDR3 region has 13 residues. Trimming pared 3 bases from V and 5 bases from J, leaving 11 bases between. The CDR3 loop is CASSATGRTEAFF. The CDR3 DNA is TGTGCCAGCAGCGCAACCGGGCGGACTGAAGCTTTCTTT.

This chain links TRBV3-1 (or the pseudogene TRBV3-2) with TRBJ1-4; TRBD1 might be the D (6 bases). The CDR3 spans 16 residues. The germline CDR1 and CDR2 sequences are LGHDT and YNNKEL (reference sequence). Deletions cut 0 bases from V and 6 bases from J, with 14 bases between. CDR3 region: CASSQELEAGDEKLFF. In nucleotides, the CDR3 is TGTGCCAGCAGCCAAGAATTAGAGGCAGGGGATGAAAAACTGTTTTTT.

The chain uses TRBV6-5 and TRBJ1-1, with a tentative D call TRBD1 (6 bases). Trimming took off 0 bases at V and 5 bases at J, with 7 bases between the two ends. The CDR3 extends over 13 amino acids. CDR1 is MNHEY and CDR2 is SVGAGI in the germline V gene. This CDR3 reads CASSYSGGTEAFF. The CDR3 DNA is TGTGCCAGCAGTTACTCAGGGGGGACTGAAGCTTTCTTT.

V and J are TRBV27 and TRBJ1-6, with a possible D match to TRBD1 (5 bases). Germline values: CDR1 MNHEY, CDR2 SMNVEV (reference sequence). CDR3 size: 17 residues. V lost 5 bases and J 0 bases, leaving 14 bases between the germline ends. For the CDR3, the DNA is TGTGCCAGCAGTCCTAGGAGGGACTTCTCCTATAATTCACCCCTCCACTTT. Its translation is CASSPRRDFSYNSPLHF.

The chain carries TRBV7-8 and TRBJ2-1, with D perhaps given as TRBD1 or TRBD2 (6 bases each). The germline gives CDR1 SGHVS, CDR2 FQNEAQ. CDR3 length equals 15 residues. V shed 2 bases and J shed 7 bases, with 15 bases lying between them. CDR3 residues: CASSLYLGGYNEQFF. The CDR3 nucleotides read TGTGCCAGCAGCTTATACCTGGGGGGCTATAATGAGCAGTTCTTC.

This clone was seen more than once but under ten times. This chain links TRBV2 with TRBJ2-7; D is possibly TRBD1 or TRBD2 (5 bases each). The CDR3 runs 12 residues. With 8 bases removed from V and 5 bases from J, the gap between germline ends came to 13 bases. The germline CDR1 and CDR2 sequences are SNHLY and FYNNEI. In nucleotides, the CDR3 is TGTGCCAGCGGGACGACCTTCCACGAGCAGTACGTC. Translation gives CASGTTFHEQYV.